Given below is one T cell receptor beta chain in context. The antigen remains unidentified. Every sample gave at least 6 micrograms of total RNA when it was extracted. The data were taken from a study of blood T cells in healthy people across ages. Study-wide results and limits: Significant beta diversity loss was already apparent by age approximately 38, declining roughly linearly.

The second PCR ran roughly 7 to 12 cycles with a sample-barcoded 5' primer and J-beta primers. Each cDNA molecule was tagged by a template-switch adaptor with 12 random nucleotides. Via MiXCR, TCRdb re-called the 5' RACE reads, giving one row per CDR3 protein. The table has about 760,000 distinct CDR3 sequences, 56% seen once. Sequencing input: blood. The TCR was taken from a man aged 35-49 years in good health.

Here the CDR3 DNA reads TGCGCCAGCAGCACTAACAGTGTCTTCACAGATACGCAGTATTTT. Residues: CASSTNSVFTDTQYF. The V call is TRBV5-1, the J call TRBJ2-3, with D unresolved. The germline gives CDR1 SGHRS, CDR2 YFSETQ. The CDR3 consists of 15 residues. V shed 4 bases and J shed 2 bases, with 14 bases lying between them.